This T cell receptor beta chain was observed in a study of blood T cells in healthy people across ages. Together with a sample-barcoded 5' primer, a J-beta primer mix was included in a second PCR lasting about 7 to 12 cycles. TCRdb analysed the 5' RACE reads with MiXCR anew, one entry per CDR3 protein. The data contain hundreds of thousands of distinct CDR3 sequences, 40% to 45% of them seen just once; the ten biggest clones take up about 32%. CDR3 length: 15 amino acids. Trimming stripped 6 bases from V and 11 bases from J, with 27 bases between. CDR1 DFQATT and CDR2 SNEGSKA come from the germline V gene (reference sequence). This clonotype was found many times.

The chain couples TRBV20-1 to TRBJ2-3, with D maybe TRBD2 (6 bases). This receptor was identified in a man of 80 years or more in good health. Material: blood. CDR3 bases: TGCAGTGCCGGAACTAGCCACGGCCAAGGGATGAAGCAGTATTTT. Translation: CSAGTSHGQGMKQYF.